The present TCR beta chain was sequenced within a study of T-cell reconstitution after alpha-beta-depleted transplantation in children. Trimming left V 3 bases short and J 0 bases short, with 9 bases between. Germline CDR1 is SGHRS and CDR2 is YFSETQ. The CDR3 runs to 14 residues. A TCRbeta library incorporating unique molecular identifiers was prepared. TCRdb recomputed calls from the PCR reads with MiXCR, one row per CDR3 protein. The sample includes 250,000 to 300,000 distinct CDR3 sequences, about 10% of them seen just once. This clonotype has a count of ten or more. The V gene is TRBV5-1, the J gene TRBJ1-2; a weak D match, TRBD1 (6 bases). Sequenced here: PBMCs from the stem cell graft donor, sampled from the stem cell graft. The clonotype comes from a human donor who donated a stem cell graft to a child with SCID. The CDR3 is CASSSQGANYGYTF. The CDR3, as DNA: TGCGCCAGCAGCTCACAGGGAGCTAACTATGGCTACACCTTC.